This TCR beta chain was captured in a study of T cells in Graves' hyperthyroidism and ophthalmopathy. Study-level information: Specimen type is peripheral blood, collected at initial diagnosis prior to any treatment.

Study results and caveats: Most thyroid clonotypes that were expanded above 0.001 also turned up in blood. Progression to ophthalmopathy was predicted a median of roughly seven months early.

This clonotype was observed many times. Its antigen is as yet unknown. The CDR3 has 13 residues. Germline V gene data show CDR1 as GTSNPN and CDR2 as SVGIG (reference sequence). Trimming stripped 3 bases from V and 8 bases from J, with 14 bases between. There were TCR beta CDR3 regions amplified from RNA transcripts. The HTBI primer set served for first-round RT-PCR of the TCR CDR3. Each CDR3 protein is one row after TCRdb ran MiXCR on the multiplex PCR reads. The sample yields 550,000 to 650,000 distinct CDR3 sequences, approximately 15% seen once. In making diagnoses, clinical symptoms, serum thyroxine and TRAb, thyroid ultrasound and orbital computed tomography were all used.

The rearrangement joins TRBV30 to TRBJ2-1, with unresolved D. The material sequenced was blood. The receptor comes from a woman in her twenties or thirties with Graves' hyperthyroidism that later progressed to Graves' ophthalmopathy. The CDR3 bases are TGTGCCTGGAGGGTACCGGCTGTCGATGAGCAGTTCTTC. Amino acid sequence: CAWRVPAVDEQFF.